This TCR beta chain is from a study of T cell responses to AZD1222 COVID-19 vaccine. Points from the study as a whole: The study reported that nearly half of spike-specific TCRs target unmutated variant regions.

Germline V gene lookup returns CDR1 MGHRA and CDR2 YSYEKL. The ends lost 3 bases at V and 11 bases at J; junction bases unmatched: 17. This CDR3 has 17 residues. This clone was observed a handful of times. The antigen remains undetermined. Assay used: immunoSEQ multiplex PCR; TCRdb lists only in-frame clones, some missing. The repertoire holds around 65,000 clones, with approximately 87% as singletons. Sample: peripheral blood, taken 28 days after the second AZD1222 dose. The chain has TRBV4-1 and TRBJ1-1, with TRBD1 matching 11 bases. This receptor was taken from an adult who received the AZD1222 COVID-19 vaccine. The CDR3 loop reads CASSHYQGGQGDEGAFF. CDR3 DNA: TGCGCCAGCAGCCACTATCAAGGGGGACAGGGGGACGAGGGGGCTTTCTTT.